This is a list of T cell receptor beta chains from one sample in a study of cytomegalovirus exposure and HLA in healthy donors. The protocol was immunoSEQ multiplex PCR, while the TCRdb copy is restricted to in-frame clones and leaves out a portion. The table has roughly 150,000 clones, 89% seen once. The specimen was PBMCs. The receptors come from a man aged 18 to 35 in good health and CMV-seropositive. CDR3s include the opening cysteine and the closing phenylalanine or tryptophan. Fields, in order: D gene, V gene, clone size, J gene, CDR3 protein, CDR3 DNA. The D gene is left open where the match is weak. Clone size is shown for a subset of rows, as once, few, many or a class of expanded clone.

>NA|TRBV10-3|NA|TRBJ2-7
CAISEGGLPYEQYF
TGTGCCATCAGTGAGGGTGGACTCCCCTACGAGCAGTACTTC
>TRBD2|TRBV30|NA|TRBJ2-7
CAWGTSGIYEQYF
TGTGCCTGGGGGACTAGCGGGATCTACGAGCAGTACTTC
>TRBD2|TRBV2|NA|TRBJ2-1
CASSELGLASNEQFF
TGTGCCAGCAGTGAATTAGGACTAGCATCCAATGAGCAGTTCTTC
>NA|TRBV19|NA|TRBJ1-4
CASSIKSGTNEKLFF
TGTGCCAGTAGTATTAAGTCAGGGACTAATGAAAAACTGTTTTTT
>NA|TRBV29-1|NA|TRBJ2-1
CSVVRAGYNEQFF
TGCAGCGTGGTCCGGGCGGGGTACAATGAGCAGTTCTTC
>NA|TRBV4-1|NA|TRBJ1-2
CASSHHPGQPDSNYGYTF
TGCGCCAGCAGCCATCACCCCGGACAGCCTGATTCTAACTATGGCTACACCTTC
>NA|TRBV2|NA|TRBJ1-4
CASSWQKTTNEKLFF
TGTGCCAGCAGCTGGCAGAAGACAACTAATGAAAAACTGTTTTTT
>NA|TRBV5-6|NA|TRBJ2-7
CASSFGQTYEQYF
TGTGCCAGCAGCTTTGGACAAACCTACGAGCAGTACTTC
>NA|TRBV5-1|NA|TRBJ2-3
CASSFGQLQNADTQYF
TGCGCCAGCAGCTTTGGACAGCTCCAGAACGCAGATACGCAGTATTTT
>NA|TRBV6-6|NA|TRBJ1-2
CASSYPRGNYGYTF
TGTGCCAGCAGTTACCCCAGGGGTAACTATGGCTACACCTTC
>TRBD1|TRBV29-1|NA|TRBJ2-7
CSVGPRTGDYEQYF
TGCAGCGTCGGGCCTCGGACAGGGGACTACGAGCAGTACTTC
>TRBD2|TRBV29-1|NA|TRBJ2-3
CSVEGLPPRADTQYF
TGCAGCGTTGAGGGACTACCCCCCCGGGCAGATACGCAGTATTTT
>NA|TRBV7-9|NA|TRBJ2-7
CASSANGLTGREEQYF
TGTGCCAGCAGCGCGAATGGACTAACGGGACGGGAAGAGCAGTACTTC
>NA|TRBV7-9|NA|TRBJ1-2
CASSLGGLYGYTF
TGTGCCAGCAGCTTAGGAGGGCTCTATGGCTACACCTTC
>TRBD2|TRBV7-2|once|TRBJ2-1
CASRKTSGSERGNEQFF
TGTGCCAGCAGGAAGACTAGCGGGAGCGAAAGGGGCAATGAGCAGTTCTTC
>TRBD1|TRBV7-9|NA|TRBJ2-7
CASSPSGQGSNEQYF
TGTGCCAGCAGCCCCTCCGGACAGGGGTCCAACGAGCAGTACTTC
>NA|TRBV9|NA|TRBJ1-2
CASSQSIATGDDGYTF
TGTGCCAGCAGCCAATCGATAGCAACAGGTGACGACGGCTACACCTTC
>NA|TRBV15|few|TRBJ2-2
CATSRDLAGELFF
TGTGCCACCAGCAGAGATCTTGCCGGGGAGCTGTTTTTT
>NA|TRBV6-1|NA|TRBJ1-5
CSTGSNQPQHF
TGTTCTACAGGATCAAATCAGCCCCAGCATTTT
>NA|TRBV19|NA|TRBJ1-4
CASSRGDFNEKLFF
TGTGCCAGTAGTCGGGGTGATTTTAATGAAAAACTGTTTTTT
>NA|TRBV9|NA|TRBJ2-5
CASSVGSVQETQYF
TGTGCCAGCAGCGTAGGTAGCGTCCAAGAGACCCAGTACTTC
>NA|TRBV29-1|NA|TRBJ1-2
CSARGLYGYTF
TGCAGCGCCCGAGGGCTCTATGGCTACACCTTC
>NA|TRBV7-9|few|TRBJ1-1
CASSFGQGSVEAFF
TGTGCCAGCAGCTTCGGTCAGGGGTCCGTTGAAGCTTTCTTT
>TRBD1|TRBV6-5|NA|TRBJ2-5
CASGQGTETQYF
TGTGCCAGCGGACAGGGGACCGAGACCCAGTACTTC
>NA|TRBV28|once|TRBJ1-2
CASSSPVNYGYTF
TGTGCCAGCAGTTCCCCGGTTAACTATGGCTACACCTTC
>NA|TRBV28|NA|TRBJ1-1
CASFSGGPPRETEAFF
TGTGCCAGCTTTTCCGGGGGGCCTCCGAGGGAAACTGAAGCTTTCTTT
>TRBD1|TRBV4-1|NA|TRBJ2-1
CASSQGDSLAGNEQFF
TGCGCCAGCAGCCAAGGGGACAGCCTCGCCGGCAATGAGCAGTTCTTC
>TRBD1|TRBV10-3|NA|TRBJ1-2
CAHQTGVAGYTF
TGTGCTCATCAGACAGGGGTCGCCGGCTACACCTTC
>TRBD2|TRBV6-1|NA|TRBJ2-7
CASRSGGNYEQYF
TGTGCCAGCAGGTCGGGAGGAAACTACGAGCAGTACTTC
>NA|TRBV27|NA|TRBJ2-7
CASSRTGIYEQYF
TGTGCCAGCAGTAGGACGGGGATCTACGAGCAGTACTTC
>TRBD2|TRBV2|NA|TRBJ2-5
CASSRWLAGAETQYF
TGTGCCAGCAGTAGATGGCTAGCGGGAGCAGAGACCCAGTACTTC
>TRBD2|TRBV28|once|TRBJ2-7
CASSSLAGGFYEQYF
TGTGCCAGCAGTTCCTTAGCGGGAGGGTTTTACGAGCAGTACTTC
>NA|TRBV5-5|NA|TRBJ1-1
CASSLGGGTEAFF
TGTGCCAGCAGCTTGGGGGGCGGCACTGAAGCTTTCTTT